These 28 T cell receptor beta chains originate from one sample sequenced in a study of CD4 T cells in relation to SARS-CoV-2 and coronaviruses. The unexposed donors gave CD4+ T cells in about 2010-2018, prior to COVID-19. The cells were cultured for under twelve days before CD4+ T cells were isolated. The assay was immunoSEQ multiplex PCR, and TCRdb's table has in-frame clones only and misses some. In the table there are nearly 25,000 clones, 73% of which are singletons. Their antigens are not known. The sequencing input was CD4+ T cells from PBMCs, cultured in vitro. These receptors were taken from a human donor in good health.

J is TRBJ2-3 and V is TRBV24-1, with D unresolved. Germline lookup yields CDR1 KGHDR and CDR2 SFDVKD. The CDR3 loop spans 12 amino acids. Trimming took off 2 bases at V and 4 bases at J, with 3 bases between the two ends. The CDR3 DNA follows: TGTGCCACCAGTGATTGGGCAGATACGCAGTATTTT. Its translation: CATSDWADTQYF.

The genes are TRBV6-2 or TRBV6-3 and TRBJ1-4; a possible D gene is TRBD1 (5 bases). The length of the CDR3 is 15 residues. The germline gives CDR1 MNHEY, CDR2 SVGEGT. The V end lost 2 bases, the J end lost 12 bases, and 19 bases lay between the germline ends. CDR3: CASSYRFRAEEELFF. CDR3 nucleotides: TGTGCCAGCAGTTACAGGTTCAGGGCCGAAGAGGAACTGTTTTTT.

This chain connects TRBV10-1 to TRBJ2-3, with D unresolved. The germline V gene encodes CDR1 WNHNN and CDR2 SYGVQD (reference sequence). The V gene lost 3 bases and the J gene lost 2 bases, with 9 bases spanning the gap. CDR3 length: 14 residues. CDR3 DNA sequence: TGCGCCAGCAGTGAAAGGCCTATCACAGATACGCAGTATTTT. Translating gives CASSERPITDTQYF.

The rearrangement links TRBV2 to TRBJ2-1; 7 bases are shared with TRBD2. The germline gives CDR1 SNHLY, CDR2 FYNNEI. The J segment lost 3 bases and the V segment lost 7 bases, leaving 6 bases of the junction unmatched. The CDR3 is 14 residues long. CDR3 in amino acids: CASMTSSFYNEQFF. CDR3 DNA: TGTGCCAGCATGACTAGCAGTTTCTACAATGAGCAGTTCTTC.

V usage is TRBV27 and J usage is TRBJ1-2, with D perhaps matching TRBD1 (6 bases). Per germline, CDR1 MNHEY and CDR2 SMNVEV (reference sequence). There are 14 residues in the CDR3. The ends were cut back, 3 bases at V and 4 bases at J, with 12 bases in the middle. The CDR3 DNA reads as TGTGCCAGCAGTTTTTCAGGGGATTTCTATGGCTACACCTTC. This codes for CASSFSGDFYGYTF.

The chain joins TRBV15 to TRBJ2-6, with 8 bases that match TRBD1. J was trimmed by 3 bases and V by 0 bases; bases with no gene match: 10. This CDR3 has 19 residues. Germline V gives CDR1 LNHNV, CDR2 YYDKDF (reference sequence). CDR3 DNA sequence: TGTGCCACCAGCAGAGATCGGGGACAGGCGAACTATGGGGCCAACGTCCTGACTTTC. It codes for CATSRDRGQANYGANVLTF. Full variable domain (outside the CDR3, taken from reference TRBV15 and TRBJ2-6): DAMVIQNPRYQVTQFGKPVTLSCSQTLNHNVMYWYQQKSSQAPKLLFHYYDKDFNNEADTPDNFQSRRPNTSFCFLDIRSPGLGDTAMYLCATSRDRGQANYGANVLTFGAGSRLTVL.

V gene TRBV18 combines with J gene TRBJ2-1, with TRBD2 as a possible D gene (5 bases). This CDR3 comprises 15 residues. Trimming took 2 bases from V and 2 from J, leaving 10 bases between them. CDR1 is KGHSH, CDR2 LQKENI, per germline. DNA for the CDR3: TGTGCCAGCTCACCAAGGACTCATGCCTACAATGAGCAGTTCTTC. It encodes CASSPRTHAYNEQFF.

This chain links TRBV5-4 with TRBJ2-1, with D perhaps TRBD1 (8 bases). V lost 3 bases and J 8 bases, leaving 15 bases between the germline ends. CDR1 is SGHNT, CDR2 YYREEE, per germline (reference sequence). The CDR3 has 14 residues. DNA of the CDR3: TGTGCCAGCAGCTCTCAGGGGGCGGGGGATGAGCAGTTCTTC. It encodes CASSSQGAGDEQFF.

This clone was seen a handful of times. The chain couples TRBV6-4 to TRBJ2-4; 7 bases are shared with TRBD2. The DNA matches TRBJ2-5 better at its end, which makes the J call doubtful. CDR1 and CDR2 from the germline V gene are MRHNA and SNTAGT. CDR3 size: 15 residues. CDR3 coding DNA: TGTGCCGAGACCCTAACCGGCGGGGAGGGCCGGACCCAGTACTTC. It yields the protein CAETLTGGEGRTQYF.

This clone was found a few times. The chain couples TRBV6-5 to TRBJ2-1; D may be TRBD1 (5 bases). V lost 8 bases and J 0 bases, leaving 8 bases between the germline ends. Per germline, CDR1 MNHEY and CDR2 SVGAGI. This CDR3 comprises 13 residues. The chain's CDR3 is CASDRDSYNEQFF. The CDR3 DNA is TGTGCCAGCGACAGAGACTCCTACAATGAGCAGTTCTTC.

CDR3 sequence reads: CASSLQELMHIQYF. The CDR3 DNA reads TGTGCCAGCAGCCTACAGGAATTGATGCACATTCAGTACTTC. The rearrangement uses TRBV11-2 and TRBJ2-4, with a weak D call TRBD1 (5 bases). CDR3 size: 14 residues. Trimming removed 5 bases from V and 8 bases from J, with 16 bases in between. CDR1 SGHAT and CDR2 FQNNGV come from the germline V gene.

The CDR3 sequence is CASIPSGRAQDEQYF. The CDR3 DNA reads as TGTGCCAGCATCCCTAGCGGGAGGGCCCAGGACGAGCAGTACTTC. The chain couples TRBV6-5 to TRBJ2-7, with 12 bases identical to TRBD2. From germline, CDR1 is MNHEY and CDR2 SVGAGI. The CDR3 runs to 15 residues. V lost 7 bases and J lost 5; bases outside the gene matches: 9.

J is TRBJ2-7 and V is TRBV3-1 (or the pseudogene TRBV3-2); 8 bases are a match to TRBD1. The J segment lost 2 bases and the V segment lost 4 bases, leaving 10 bases of the junction unmatched. Germline-derived CDR1 and CDR2 are LGHDT and YNNKEL (reference sequence). CDR3 length: 16 residues. Written as DNA, the CDR3 is TGTGCCAGCAGCCCGCGACAGGGGTCGCGGACCTACGAGCAGTACTTC. Translation gives CASSPRQGSRTYEQYF.

The rearrangement joins TRBV18 to TRBJ2-3; D gene ambiguous. The germline V gene has CDR1 KGHSH and CDR2 LQKENI. V shed 6 bases and J shed 4 bases, with 26 bases lying between them. The length of the CDR3 is 18 residues. This chain's CDR3 is CASSPGSLGSHYADTQYF. The CDR3 DNA sequence: TGTGCCAGCTCCCCCGGGTCCTTGGGGTCGCATTATGCAGATACGCAGTATTTT.

CDR3 in DNA: TGTGCCAGCAGTTCTTTAGCAGGATCTTCTGGCGAGCAGTACTTC. It is translated as CASSSLAGSSGEQYF. This rearrangement joins TRBV2 to TRBJ2-7; D remains ambiguous. Germline loops: CDR1 SNHLY, CDR2 FYNNEI. CDR3 length: 15 residues. Trimming removed 5 bases at V and 6 bases at J, with 20 bases between.

This clone occurred a few times. The rearrangement uses TRBV13 and TRBJ2-3; D is uncertain. V lost 5 bases and J lost 3, with 12 bases in between. This CDR3 has 14 residues. From germline, CDR1 is PRHDT and CDR2 FYEKMQ (reference sequence). The CDR3 nucleotides are TGTGCCAGCAGCGAGAGCTACGGGACAGATACGCAGTATTTT. This gives the protein CASSESYGTDTQYF. The full variable domain, completed using reference TRBV13 and TRBJ2-3, is AAGVIQSPRHLIKEKRETATLKCYPIPRHDTVYWYQQGPGQDPQFLISFYEKMQSDKGSIPDRFSAQQFSDYHSELNMSSLELGDSALYFCASSESYGTDTQYFGPGTRLTVL.

Only a few counts were recorded for this clone. The rearrangement uses TRBV28 and TRBJ1-1; D call uncertain. Germline V lookup: CDR1 MDHEN, CDR2 SYDVKM. The CDR3 spans 13 residues. The germline V and J ends were trimmed by 9 bases and 3 bases, with 14 bases remaining between them. DNA for the CDR3: TGTGCCAGTCTCGGGCGTCGCCACACTGAAGCTTTCTTT. Its translation is CASLGRRHTEAFF. The whole variable domain, remainder taken from reference TRBV28 and TRBJ1-1, is DVKVTQSSRYLVKRTGEKVFLECVQDMDHENMFWYRQDPGLGLRLIYFSYDVKMKEKGDIPEGYSVSREKKERFSLILESASTNQTSMYLCASLGRRHTEAFFGQGTRLTVV.

V and J are TRBV5-1 and TRBJ2-6; tentative D call: TRBD2 (5 bases). CDR1 and CDR2 (germline): SGHRS, YFSETQ. The CDR3 is 15 residues long. Trimming removed 2 bases from V and 4 bases from J, with 10 bases in between. CDR3 sequence reads: CASSFRGAGANVLTF. In nucleotides, the CDR3 is TGCGCCAGCAGCTTCCGGGGAGCCGGGGCCAACGTCCTGACTTTC.

V and J are TRBV5-1 and TRBJ2-1; D uncertain. Germline loops: CDR1 SGHRS, CDR2 YFSETQ. Trimming stripped 0 bases from V and 7 bases from J, with 14 bases between. The CDR3 is made up of 15 amino acids. CDR3: CASSLAVLALNEQFF. The CDR3 nucleotides are TGCGCCAGCAGCTTGGCCGTTTTAGCATTGAATGAGCAGTTCTTC.

The chain recombines TRBV4-1 with TRBJ1-4; D may be TRBD1 (6 bases). Germline V lookup: CDR1 MGHRA, CDR2 YSYEKL. V gave up 0 bases and J gave up 13 bases, with 9 bases separating them. This CDR3 region has 12 residues. CDR3 coding DNA: TGCGCCAGCAGCCAAGAAGGGGGTGGACTGTTTTTT. Translation gives CASSQEGGGLFF.

This clone has just a few counts. The chain joins TRBV18 to TRBJ2-7; 7 bases are a match to TRBD2. V shed 0 bases and J 3 bases; nucleotides not matched to a gene: 8. Germline values: CDR1 KGHSH, CDR2 LQKENI. This CDR3 has 16 residues. This chain's CDR3 is CASSPPGTSVLYEQYF. CDR3 bases: TGTGCCAGCTCACCACCTGGTACTAGCGTGCTCTACGAGCAGTACTTC. The complete variable domain, with remaining parts taken from reference TRBV18 and TRBJ2-7, reads NAGVMQNPRHLVRRRGQEARLRCSPMKGHSHVYWYRQLPEEGLKFMVYLQKENIIDESGMPKERFSAEFPKEGPSILRIQQVVRGDSAAYFCASSPPGTSVLYEQYFGPGTRLTVT.

The CDR3: CASSFGTDYNSPLHF. The CDR3, as DNA: TGTGCCAGCAGCTTCGGGACGGATTATAATTCACCCCTCCACTTT. V usage is TRBV14 and J usage is TRBJ1-6, with a tentative D call TRBD1 (5 bases). The CDR3 covers 15 residues. The germline V and J ends were trimmed by 5 bases and 4 bases, with 12 bases remaining between them. Germline-derived CDR1 and CDR2 are SGHDN and FVKESK.

The gene calls are TRBV5-5 and TRBJ2-3, with D unresolved. Germline CDR1 SGHKS, CDR2 YYEKEE (reference sequence). V gave up 0 bases and J gave up 2 bases, with 10 bases separating them. The CDR3 totals 15 residues. This chain's CDR3 is CASSLVGQTTDTQYF. The DNA for the CDR3 is TGTGCCAGCAGCTTGGTAGGTCAGACCACAGATACGCAGTATTTT. Drawing the rest from reference TRBV5-5 and TRBJ2-3, the complete variable domain is DAGVTQSPTHLIKTRGQQVTLRCSPISGHKSVSWYQQVLGQGPQFIFQYYEKEERGRGNFPDRFSARQFPNYSSELNVNALLLGDSALYLCASSLVGQTTDTQYFGPGTRLTVL.

The chain recombines TRBV18 with TRBJ1-2, with D unresolved. V lost 1 base, J lost 9 bases, and 24 bases lay in between. The CDR3 consists of 17 residues. Germline lookup yields CDR1 KGHSH and CDR2 LQKENI. The CDR3 loop reads CASSPQESDMATRSYTF. CDR3 DNA sequence: TGTGCCAGCTCACCACAGGAATCGGATATGGCTACCAGAAGCTACACCTTC.

V is TRBV5-1 and J is TRBJ1-1, with 9 positions matching TRBD1. CDR3 length: 15 residues. Per the germline V gene, CDR1 is SGHRS and CDR2 is YFSETQ. The V gene end was trimmed by 4 bases and the J gene end by 4 bases; junction bases not matched to a gene: 8. The CDR3 loop reads CASSRGQGRSTEAFF. DNA for the CDR3: TGCGCCAGCAGCCGCGGACAGGGGCGAAGCACTGAAGCTTTCTTT.

This chain joins TRBV30 and TRBJ2-2; no clear D gene. CDR3 size: 12 residues. V was clipped by 3 bases and J by 6 bases, with 8 bases between them. CDR1 is GTSNPN and CDR2 is SVGIG in the germline V gene (reference sequence). In nucleotides, the CDR3 is TGTGCCTGGAGATTTGGGGCCGGGGAGCTGTTTTTT. This translates into CAWRFGAGELFF.

V and J are TRBV27 and TRBJ1-6; no clear D. Germline CDR1 reads MNHEY; CDR2 reads SMNVEV (reference sequence). V was cut by 3 bases and J by 6 bases, with 9 bases left in between. The CDR3 consists of 14 residues. The CDR3 reads CASSFRTINSPLHF. The CDR3, as DNA: TGTGCCAGCAGTTTTAGGACTATTAATTCACCCCTCCACTTT.

The chain links TRBV30 to TRBJ2-1; 13 bases are a match to TRBD2. With V trimmed by 4 bases and J by 15 bases, 12 bases remained unmatched. The CDR3 has 14 amino acids. The germline V gene has CDR1 GTSNPN and CDR2 SVGIG (reference sequence). In DNA form, the CDR3 reads TGTGCCTGGATGGAGGGACTAGCGGGATCTAGAGGGTTCTTC. This translates into CAWMEGLAGSRGFF.